This T cell receptor (beta chain) came from a study of T-cell reconstitution after alpha-beta-depleted transplantation in children. Unique molecular identifiers were used in preparing the TCRbeta library. Via MiXCR, TCRdb re-called the PCR reads, giving one row per CDR3 protein. The data hold 70,000 to 95,000 distinct CDR3 sequences, with roughly 16% observed a single time. Germline CDR1 and CDR2: SEHNR and FQNEAQ (reference sequence). V was clipped by 6 bases and J by 8 bases, with 18 bases between them. CDR3 length equals 14 residues. In regard to this clonotype: Antigen: not known.

General observations from the study: There were reportedly several hundred expanded graft clones from which alpha-beta T cells came about two months after transplant. T-cell numbers and diversity, one year after transplant, stemmed largely from T cells that were newly produced.

The V and J genes are TRBV7-9 and TRBJ2-3; weak D call: TRBD1 (5 bases). Sequencing was performed on PBMCs, mostly from graft donor cells, taken 180 days after TCRalphabeta/CD19-depleted stem cell transplant. This TCR derives from a male patient aged 2 to 9 who had a stem cell transplant for acute lymphoblastic leukemia, so the T cells may come from the graft donor. This CDR3 is CASRGRQTARTQYF. Written as DNA, the CDR3 is TGTGCCAGCAGAGGTAGACAGACAGCCCGTACGCAGTATTTT.